Reported below is one TCR beta chain. What it recognizes is unknown. This specimen comes from a study of T-cell reconstitution after alpha-beta-depleted transplantation in children. Losses at the gene ends were 6 bases for V and 7 bases for J; bases not matched to a gene: 10. Germline V gene data show CDR1 as LGHDT and CDR2 as YNNKEL (reference sequence). This CDR3 is 16 amino acids long. Study-wide results and caveats: The origin of alpha-beta T cells about two months after transplant was reportedly several hundred expanded graft clones. Newly produced T cells mostly provided counts and TCRbeta diversity after one year, as hyperexpanded clones declined. Surviving recipient cells, namely T cells and thymic progenitors, were the source of high day-60 TCRbeta diversity in some patients.

Preparation of the TCRbeta library involved a method that used unique molecular identifiers. MiXCR, applied by TCRdb to the PCR reads, yields one record per CDR3 protein. The sample includes fewer than 550,000 distinct CDR3 sequences, about 16% of them seen just once. V and J are TRBV3-1 and TRBJ2-1; 12 bases fit TRBD2. The sample consisted of PBMCs, mostly from graft donor cells, taken 360 days after TCRalphabeta/CD19-depleted stem cell transplant. The sequence was collected from a boy younger than two who had a stem cell transplant for Wiskott-Aldrich syndrome, so the T cells may come from the graft donor. CDR3 DNA: TGTGCCAGCAGACCGTCTACTAGCGGGAGGTGGAATGAGCAGTTCTTC. It yields the protein CASRPSTSGRWNEQFF.